These 26 T cell receptor beta chains were all obtained from the same sample, sequenced in a study of T cell repertoires in cytomegalovirus infection. TCRdb re-analysed the reads in MiXCR, keeping a single row per CDR3 protein. Of some 300,000 distinct CDR3 sequences in the sample, 17% are singletons; the top ten hold 12%. The sequencing sample was made of PBMCs. These receptors originate from a human donor in good health (CMV status not recorded). Some clones in this sample may be carry-over from other donors' samples.

This clonotype was counted only a few times. This chain connects TRBV14 to TRBJ2-7, with a weak D call TRBD2 (6 bases). V was pared by 4 bases and J by 6 bases, with 22 bases between. The germline CDR1 and CDR2 sequences are SGHDN and FVKESK. This CDR3 spans 16 amino acids. In DNA form, the CDR3 reads TGTGCCAGCAGCCGAGGGACCGGGGGTCTTTTGGTCGAGCAGTACTTC. It specifies CASSRGTGGLLVEQYF.

The V and J genes are TRBV4-1 and TRBJ2-3; D perhaps matches TRBD1 (6 bases). V was shortened by 3 bases and J by 0 bases, with 16 bases between the two germline ends. Germline CDR1 is MGHRA and CDR2 is YSYEKL. This CDR3 is 17 amino acids long. The CDR3 DNA follows: TGCGCCAGCAGCCATAGCATAACAGGGTCTAGCACAGATACGCAGTATTTT. This gives the protein CASSHSITGSSTDTQYF.

This rearrangement joins TRBV19 to TRBJ2-7; 13 positions agree with TRBD2. The CDR3 consists of 16 residues. After removal of 6 bases from V and 6 bases from J, the junction contained 11 bases not matched to a gene. The germline V gene has CDR1 LNHDA and CDR2 SQIVND (reference sequence). The CDR3 reads CASSYQRTSGGSEQYF. In DNA, the CDR3 is TGTGCCAGTAGCTATCAAAGGACTAGCGGGGGTTCCGAGCAGTACTTC.

The V gene is TRBV27, the J gene TRBJ2-5, with 10 nucleotides matching TRBD1. Germline CDR1 and CDR2: MNHEY and SMNVEV (reference sequence). The V gene end was trimmed by 8 bases and the J gene end by 5 bases; junction bases not matched to a gene: 8. This CDR3 contains 14 residues. The CDR3 DNA sequence: TGTGCCAGCCGACGACAGGGGGCAGGGGAGACCCAGTACTTC. Encoded protein: CASRRQGAGETQYF.

In its sample, this clonotype was seen many times. CDR3 loop: CASSSSGVSYEQYF. The CDR3 bases are TGTGCCAGCAGCTCTAGCGGGGTTAGCTACGAGCAGTACTTC. The genes are TRBV6-1 and TRBJ2-7; TRBD2 matches at 9 bases. The J segment lost 3 bases and the V segment lost 6 bases, leaving 6 bases of the junction unmatched. The CDR3 extends over 14 amino acids. CDR1 is MNHNS, CDR2 SASEGT, per germline.

This chain links TRBV28 with TRBJ2-5; TRBD2 agrees at 9 bases. J gave up 6 bases and V 8 bases, and 16 bases lay outside the gene matches. Germline V gene lookup returns CDR1 MDHEN and CDR2 SYDVKM. This CDR3 has 16 residues. CDR3 region: CASVRVRGGALKTQYF. The DNA of the CDR3 is TGTGCCAGCGTTCGGGTGCGCGGGGGGGCCCTGAAGACCCAGTACTTC.

DNA for the CDR3: TGTGCCAGCAGCCAAGAAATCGGACAGTTCTATGGCTACACCTTC. Translation: CASSQEIGQFYGYTF. V gene TRBV4-2 combines with J gene TRBJ1-2; maybe TRBD1 (6 bases). This CDR3 has 15 residues. V lost 0 bases and J lost 4, with 12 bases in between. Germline V CDR1 and CDR2: LGHNA, YNFKEQ.

This chain joins TRBV6-1 and TRBJ2-1, with 10 bases aligning to TRBD1. CDR1 MNHNS and CDR2 SASEGT come from the germline V gene. CDR3 length equals 15 residues. J was trimmed by 5 bases and V by 8 bases; bases with no gene match: 9. The CDR3 loop reads CASRRQGAIDNEQFF. In DNA form, the CDR3 reads TGTGCCAGCCGACGACAGGGGGCAATAGACAATGAGCAGTTCTTC.

This clonotype occurred a few times. In DNA form, the CDR3 reads TGTGCCAGCAGACAGGCCTACGAGCAGTACTTC. Amino acids: CASRQAYEQYF. The chain employs TRBV6-6 and TRBJ2-7; perhaps TRBD1 as D (5 bases). The ends were cut back, 6 bases at V and 2 bases at J, with 5 bases in the middle. Germline CDR1 MNHNY, CDR2 SVGAGI (reference sequence). The CDR3 spans 11 residues.

The table lists this clonotype with many counts. The CDR3 DNA is TGTGCCAGCAGCTCTCGAAACTATGAGGACGAGCAGTACTTC. Protein sequence: CASSSRNYEDEQYF. The V gene is TRBV7-2, the J gene TRBJ2-7; D unresolved. V was cut by 4 bases and J by 5 bases, with 15 bases left in between. The CDR3 consists of 14 residues. Germline assignment: CDR1 SGHTA and CDR2 FQGNSA.

Only a few counts were recorded for this clonotype. The chain couples TRBV7-2 to TRBJ2-7; tentative D call: TRBD2 (5 bases). Trimming left V 5 bases short and J 3 bases short, with 14 bases between. This CDR3 is 14 amino acids long. The germline gives CDR1 SGHTA, CDR2 FQGNSA. The CDR3: CASSREAGGYEQYF. CDR3 in DNA: TGTGCCAGCAGCCGAGAAGCTGGAGGCTACGAGCAGTACTTC.

Details on this clonotype: One end of the junction fails to match germline, which may point to a read error. The J gene is TRBJ1-2, the V gene TRBV19; D is undetermined. Germline V gives CDR1 LNHDA, CDR2 SQIVND (reference sequence). The CDR3 extends over 16 amino acids. CDR3 region: CASSLDVRARNYGYTF. Written as DNA, the CDR3 is TGTGCCAGTAGTCTAGATGTGCGGGCCAGAAACTATGGCTACACCTTC.

The chain joins TRBV6-1 to TRBJ1-5; D not certain. This CDR3 comprises 13 residues. Trimming left V 5 bases short and J 7 bases short, with 12 bases between. Germline CDR1 reads MNHNS; CDR2 reads SASEGT. Here the CDR3 DNA reads TGTGCCAGCAGTAAATGGGCAGGCCAGCCCCAGCATTTT. As protein: CASSKWAGQPQHF.

This chain connects TRBV18 to TRBJ1-4; no clear D. The germline V gene has CDR1 KGHSH and CDR2 LQKENI. Trimming took 6 bases from V and 6 from J, leaving 26 bases between them. This CDR3 has 18 amino acids. The chain's CDR3 is CASSKFDSRDARYEKLFF. DNA of the CDR3: TGTGCCAGCTCGAAGTTTGATTCTCGCGACGCGAGATATGAAAAACTGTTTTTT.

This clonotype was observed a few times. The chain links TRBV7-3 to TRBJ2-3; a weak D match, TRBD2 (6 bases). V was cut by 2 bases and J by 5 bases, with 11 bases left in between. CDR3 length: 14 amino acids. Germline CDR1 reads SGHTA; CDR2 reads FQGTGA. The CDR3 protein is CASSLRGEEDTQYF. The CDR3 DNA is TGTGCCAGCAGCTTACGCGGGGAGGAAGATACGCAGTATTTT.

The chain carries TRBV28 and TRBJ1-5; D may be TRBD1 (5 bases). CDR3 length: 15 residues. Per the germline V gene, CDR1 is MDHEN and CDR2 is SYDVKM. Deletions cut 4 bases from V and 3 bases from J, with 13 bases between. The CDR3 region has the DNA TGTGCCAGCAGTTCCGGGGGGATTAACAATCAGCCCCAGCATTTT. Translating gives CASSSGGINNQPQHF.

The chain recombines TRBV27 with TRBJ1-2; D remains ambiguous. CDR1 and CDR2 from the germline V gene are MNHEY and SMNVEV (reference sequence). V lost 6 bases and J lost 0, with 14 bases in between. The CDR3 contains 15 residues. CDR3 residues: CASSAGGFSNYGYTF. CDR3 nucleotides: TGTGCCAGCAGCGCAGGAGGGTTTTCTAACTATGGCTACACCTTC.

This clonotype was detected ten times or more. This sequence joins TRBV4-1 and TRBJ1-2; D not certain. Trimming left V 2 bases short and J 8 bases short, with 15 bases between. Germline CDR1 reads MGHRA; CDR2 reads YSYEKL. CDR3 length: 14 residues. The CDR3 reads CASSQLMGSRGYTF. The CDR3 DNA follows: TGCGCCAGCAGCCAACTAATGGGGTCACGCGGCTACACCTTC.

This clonotype was seen repeatedly, ten times or more. The chain joins TRBV6-5 to TRBJ1-1, with 8 bases identical to TRBD1. Germline V CDR1 and CDR2: MNHEY, SVGAGI. This CDR3 comprises 14 residues. After removal of 5 bases from V and 4 bases from J, the junction contained 6 bases not matched to a gene. The CDR3 here is CASSQEQGVTEAFF. The CDR3 coding sequence is TGTGCCAGCAGTCAGGAACAGGGGGTCACTGAAGCTTTCTTT.

The table lists this clonotype with a few counts. A read error may explain this, as a much larger clone is one base away. The V gene is TRBV7-6, the J gene TRBJ2-3; 8 positions agree with TRBD2. This CDR3 has 15 amino acids. From germline, CDR1 is SGHVS and CDR2 FNYEAQ. Trimming at V came to 1 base and at J to 2 bases, leaving 2 bases not matched to a gene. The CDR3 DNA reads TGTGCCAGCAGCTTAGGCGGGGGGCACACAGATACGCAGTATTTT. Its translation is CASSLGGGHTDTQYF. The whole variable domain, remainder taken from reference TRBV7-6 and TRBJ2-3, is GAGVSQSPRYKVTKRGQDVALRCDPISGHVSLYWYRQALGQGPEFLTYFNYEAQQDKSGLPNDRFSAERPEGSISTLTIQRTEQRDSAMYRCASSLGGGHTDTQYFGPGTRLTVL.

The rearrangement joins TRBV20-1 to TRBJ2-1; 9 bases agree with TRBD2. Unmatched junction bases numbered 8, after V lost 1 base and J lost 7 bases. The CDR3 is 15 residues long. Looked up from germline, CDR1 is DFQATT and CDR2 is SNEGSKA (reference sequence). CDR3 nucleotides: TGCAGTGCTAGAGCCCTAGCGGGGCTACCGAATGAGCAGTTCTTC. Protein sequence: CSARALAGLPNEQFF.

This chain joins TRBV20-1 and TRBJ1-4, with 8 bases lining up with TRBD1. The CDR3 consists of 14 residues. Germline lookup yields CDR1 DFQATT and CDR2 SNEGSKA (reference sequence). The V and J ends lost 6 bases and 5 bases, in that order; junction bases with no gene match: 8. CDR3 sequence: CSADDRGINEKLFF. The CDR3 nucleotides read TGCAGTGCGGACGACAGGGGAATAAATGAAAAACTGTTTTTT.

This clonotype was seen ten or more times. The chain links TRBV7-2 to TRBJ2-1, with 7 bases aligning to TRBD2. The ends lost 4 bases at V and 4 bases at J; junction bases unmatched: 4. The CDR3 loop spans 14 amino acids. CDR1 is SGHTA and CDR2 is FQGNSA in the germline V gene. The CDR3 coding sequence is TGTGCCAGCAGCTCAGCGGGGTTATACAATGAGCAGTTCTTC. This sequence encodes CASSSAGLYNEQFF. The full variable domain, its missing parts supplied by reference TRBV7-2 and TRBJ2-1, is GAGVSQSPSNKVTEKGKDVELRCDPISGHTALYWYRQSLGQGLEFLIYFQGNSAPDKSGLPSDRFSAERTGGSVSTLTIQRTQQEDSAVYLCASSSAGLYNEQFFGPGTRLTVL.

This rearrangement joins TRBV7-9 to TRBJ2-1; D might be TRBD2 (6 bases). This CDR3 contains 15 residues. V dropped 5 bases and J dropped 2 bases, with 13 bases sitting between them. Germline-derived CDR1 and CDR2 are SEHNR and FQNEAQ (reference sequence). The CDR3 loop is CASSRRGTPYNEQFF. In DNA, the CDR3 is TGTGCCAGCAGCCGCCGGGGGACCCCCTACAATGAGCAGTTCTTC. Looking up the rest from reference TRBV7-9 and TRBJ2-1 gives the full variable domain: DTGVSQNPRHKITKRGQNVTFRCDPISEHNRLYWYRQTLGQGPEFLTYFQNEAQLEKSRLLSDRFSAERPKGSFSTLEIQRTEQGDSAMYLCASSRRGTPYNEQFFGPGTRLTVL.

This clonotype was seen only a few times. The V call is TRBV28, the J call TRBJ2-7; 7 bases are a match to TRBD1. Losses at the gene ends were 6 bases for V and 3 bases for J; bases not matched to a gene: 14. Germline CDR1 and CDR2: MDHEN and SYDVKM. This CDR3 comprises 16 residues. CDR3 bases: TGTGCCAGCAGCGAAACTGGAAGGGGGCACGGCTACGAGCAGTACTTC. Its translation: CASSETGRGHGYEQYF.

This clonotype has at least ten counts. This chain links TRBV12-3 or TRBV12-4 with TRBJ1-6; D possibly corresponds to TRBD1 (5 bases). The CDR3 extends over 15 amino acids. V was pared by 5 bases and J by 7 bases, with 15 bases between. The CDR3 region has the DNA TGTGCCAGCAGTGACAGACAGTCCAGCAATTCACCCCTCCACTTT. It yields the protein CASSDRQSSNSPLHF.